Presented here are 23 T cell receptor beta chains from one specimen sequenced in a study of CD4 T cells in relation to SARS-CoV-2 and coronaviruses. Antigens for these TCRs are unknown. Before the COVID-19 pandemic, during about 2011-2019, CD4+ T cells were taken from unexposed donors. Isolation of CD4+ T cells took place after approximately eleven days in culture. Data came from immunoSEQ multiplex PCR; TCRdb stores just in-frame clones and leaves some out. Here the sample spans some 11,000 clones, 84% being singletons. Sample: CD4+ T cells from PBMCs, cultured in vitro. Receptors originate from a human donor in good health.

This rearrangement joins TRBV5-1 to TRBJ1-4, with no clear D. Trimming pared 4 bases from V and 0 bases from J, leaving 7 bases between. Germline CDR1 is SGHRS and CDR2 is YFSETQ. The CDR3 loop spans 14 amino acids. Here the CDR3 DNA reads TGCGCCAGCAGCCCCAGTGCAACTAATGAAAAACTGTTTTTT. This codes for CASSPSATNEKLFF. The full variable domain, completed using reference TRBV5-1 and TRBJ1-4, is KAGVTQTPRYLIKTRGQQVTLSCSPISGHRSVSWYQQTPGQGLQFLFEYFSETQRNKGNFPGRFSGRQFSNSRSEMNVSTLELGDSALYLCASSPSATNEKLFFGSGTQLSVL.

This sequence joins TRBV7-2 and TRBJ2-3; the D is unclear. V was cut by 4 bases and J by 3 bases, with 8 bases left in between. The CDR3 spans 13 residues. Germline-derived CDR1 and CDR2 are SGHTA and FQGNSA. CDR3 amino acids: CASSSYITDTQYF. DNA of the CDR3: TGTGCCAGCAGCTCCTACATAACAGATACGCAGTATTTT.

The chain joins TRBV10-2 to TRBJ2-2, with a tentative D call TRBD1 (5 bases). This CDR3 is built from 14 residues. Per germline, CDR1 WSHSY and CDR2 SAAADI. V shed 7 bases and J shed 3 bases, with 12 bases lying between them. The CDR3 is CASNQGEYTGELFF. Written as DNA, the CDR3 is TGCGCCAGCAACCAAGGGGAATACACCGGGGAGCTGTTTTTT.

The chain's CDR3 is CASSPGQGVYEQYF. DNA of the CDR3: TGTGCCAGCAGCCCGGGACAGGGGGTTTACGAGCAGTACTTC. This chain joins TRBV5-6 and TRBJ2-7; 11 bases are shared with TRBD1. Looked up from germline, CDR1 is SGHDT and CDR2 is YYEEEE. The CDR3 has 14 residues. The ends lost 4 bases at V and 4 bases at J; junction bases unmatched: 4. Filled out from reference TRBV5-6 and TRBJ2-7, the complete variable domain reads DAGVTQSPTHLIKTRGQQVTLRCSPKSGHDTVSWYQQALGQGPQFIFQYYEEEERQRGNFPDRFSGHQFPNYSSELNVNALLLGDSALYLCASSPGQGVYEQYFGPGTRLTVT.

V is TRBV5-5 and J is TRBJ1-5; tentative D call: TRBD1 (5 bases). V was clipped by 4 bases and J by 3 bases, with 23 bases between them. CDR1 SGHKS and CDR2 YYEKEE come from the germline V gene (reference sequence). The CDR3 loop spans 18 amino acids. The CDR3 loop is CASSLISRRDGINQPQHF. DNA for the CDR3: TGTGCCAGCAGCCTAATCTCCCGCAGGGATGGTATCAATCAGCCCCAGCATTTT.

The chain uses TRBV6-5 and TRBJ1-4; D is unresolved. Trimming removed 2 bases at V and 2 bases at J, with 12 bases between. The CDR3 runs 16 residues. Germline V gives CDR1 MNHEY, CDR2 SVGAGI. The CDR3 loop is CASSYGPTLTNEKLFF. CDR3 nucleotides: TGTGCCAGCAGTTACGGACCGACCTTGACTAATGAAAAACTGTTTTTT.

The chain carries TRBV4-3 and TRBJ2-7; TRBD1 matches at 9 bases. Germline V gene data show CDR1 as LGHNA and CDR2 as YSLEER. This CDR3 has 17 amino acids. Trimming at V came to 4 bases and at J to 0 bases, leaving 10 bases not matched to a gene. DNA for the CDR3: TGCGCCAGCAGCCGCGGAACAGGGGGCGTCAGCTCCTACGAGCAGTACTTC. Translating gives CASSRGTGGVSSYEQYF.

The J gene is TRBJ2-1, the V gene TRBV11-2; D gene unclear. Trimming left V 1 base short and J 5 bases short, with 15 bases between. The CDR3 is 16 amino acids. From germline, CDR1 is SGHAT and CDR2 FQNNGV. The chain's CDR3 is CASSLGAGIGHNEQFF. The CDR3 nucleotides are TGTGCCAGCAGCTTAGGCGCAGGTATTGGACACAATGAGCAGTTCTTC.

The CDR3 reads CASSLAPGPMNTEAFF. Here the CDR3 DNA reads TGTGCCAGCAGCTTAGCGCCAGGGCCTATGAACACTGAAGCTTTCTTT. This chain uses TRBV7-6 with TRBJ1-1, with D possibly TRBD1 on 5 matching bases. CDR1 SGHVS and CDR2 FNYEAQ come from the germline V gene. Trimming pared 0 bases from V and 0 bases from J, leaving 11 bases between. The CDR3 runs to 16 residues.

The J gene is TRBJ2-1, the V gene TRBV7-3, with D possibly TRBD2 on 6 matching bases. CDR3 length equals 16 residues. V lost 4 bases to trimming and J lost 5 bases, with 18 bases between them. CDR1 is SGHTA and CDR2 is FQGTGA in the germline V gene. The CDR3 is CASSSPGTRPDNEQFF. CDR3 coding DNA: TGTGCCAGCAGCTCACCCGGGACTCGGCCGGACAATGAGCAGTTCTTC. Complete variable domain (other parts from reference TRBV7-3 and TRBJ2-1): GAGVSQTPSNKVTEKGKYVELRCDPISGHTALYWYRQSLGQGPEFLIYFQGTGAADDSGLPNDRFFAVRPEGSVSTLKIQRTERGDSAVYLCASSSPGTRPDNEQFFGPGTRLTVL.

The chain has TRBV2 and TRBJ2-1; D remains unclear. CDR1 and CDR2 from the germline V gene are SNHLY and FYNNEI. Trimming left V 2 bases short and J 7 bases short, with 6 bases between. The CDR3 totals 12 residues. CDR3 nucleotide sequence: TGTGCCAGCAGTGAACATCTAAATGAGCAGTTCTTC. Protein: CASSEHLNEQFF.

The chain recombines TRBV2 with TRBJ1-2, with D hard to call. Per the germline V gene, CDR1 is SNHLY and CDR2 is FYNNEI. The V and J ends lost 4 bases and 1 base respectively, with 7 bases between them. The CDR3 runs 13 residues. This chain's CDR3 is CASSVGDNYGYTF. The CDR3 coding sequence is TGTGCCAGCAGTGTCGGGGATAACTATGGCTACACCTTC.

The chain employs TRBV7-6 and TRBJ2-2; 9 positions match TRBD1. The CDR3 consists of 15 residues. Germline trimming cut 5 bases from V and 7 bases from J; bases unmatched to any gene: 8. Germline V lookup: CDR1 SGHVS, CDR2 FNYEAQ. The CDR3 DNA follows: TGTGCCAGCAGCCCGAGACAGGGGGGTGACGGGGAGCTGTTTTTT. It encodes CASSPRQGGDGELFF.

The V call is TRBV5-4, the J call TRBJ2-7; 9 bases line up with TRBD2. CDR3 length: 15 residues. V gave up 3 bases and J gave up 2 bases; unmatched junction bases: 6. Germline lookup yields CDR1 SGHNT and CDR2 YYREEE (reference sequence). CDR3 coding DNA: TGTGCCAGCAGCTCCGGACTAGCGAAGGCCTACGAGCAGTACTTC. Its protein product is CASSSGLAKAYEQYF.

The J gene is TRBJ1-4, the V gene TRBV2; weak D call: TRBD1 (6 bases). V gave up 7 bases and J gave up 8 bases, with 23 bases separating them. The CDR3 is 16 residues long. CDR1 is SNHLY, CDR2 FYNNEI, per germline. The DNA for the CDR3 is TGTGCCAGCACCCAAGTCCTACAGGGACTAGGGGAAAAACTGTTTTTT. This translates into CASTQVLQGLGEKLFF. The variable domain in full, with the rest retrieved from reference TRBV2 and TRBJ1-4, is EPEVTQTPSHQVTQMGQEVILRCVPISNHLYFYWYRQILGQKVEFLVSFYNNEISEKSEIFDDQFSVERPDGSNFTLKIRSTKLEDSAMYFCASTQVLQGLGEKLFFGSGTQLSVL.

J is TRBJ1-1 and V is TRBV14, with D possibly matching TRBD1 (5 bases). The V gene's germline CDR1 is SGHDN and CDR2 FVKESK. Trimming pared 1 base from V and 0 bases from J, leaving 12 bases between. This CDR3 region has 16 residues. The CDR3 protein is CASSQAQGWMNTEAFF. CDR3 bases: TGTGCCAGCAGCCAAGCTCAGGGTTGGATGAACACTGAAGCTTTCTTT. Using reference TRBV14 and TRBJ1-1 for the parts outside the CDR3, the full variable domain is EAGVTQFPSHSVIEKGQTVTLRCDPISGHDNLYWYRRVMGKEIKFLLHFVKESKQDESGMPNNRFLAERTGGTYSTLKVQPAELEDSGVYFCASSQAQGWMNTEAFFGQGTRLTVV.

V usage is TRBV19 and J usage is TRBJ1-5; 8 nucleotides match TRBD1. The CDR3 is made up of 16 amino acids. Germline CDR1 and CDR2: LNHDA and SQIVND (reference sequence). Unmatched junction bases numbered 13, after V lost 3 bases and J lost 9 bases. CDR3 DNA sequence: TGTGCCAGTAGTATCCCCGGACAGGGAGGGCTTCGGCCCCAGCATTTT. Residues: CASSIPGQGGLRPQHF.

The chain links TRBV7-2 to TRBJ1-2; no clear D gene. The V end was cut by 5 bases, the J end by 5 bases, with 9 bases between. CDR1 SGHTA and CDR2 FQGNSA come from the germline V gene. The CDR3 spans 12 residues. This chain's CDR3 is CASSEGEYGYTF. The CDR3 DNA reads TGTGCCAGCAGCGAGGGAGAATATGGCTACACCTTC. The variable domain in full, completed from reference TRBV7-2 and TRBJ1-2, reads GAGVSQSPSNKVTEKGKDVELRCDPISGHTALYWYRQSLGQGLEFLIYFQGNSAPDKSGLPSDRFSAERTGGSVSTLTIQRTQQEDSAVYLCASSEGEYGYTFGSGTRLTVV.

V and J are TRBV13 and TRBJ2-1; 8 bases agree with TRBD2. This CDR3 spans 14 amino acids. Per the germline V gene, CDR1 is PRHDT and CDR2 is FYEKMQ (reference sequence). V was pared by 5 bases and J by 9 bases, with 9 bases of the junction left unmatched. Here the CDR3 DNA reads TGTGCCAGCAGCCCCAGGACTAGCTGGGCTGAGCAGTTCTTC. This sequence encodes CASSPRTSWAEQFF.

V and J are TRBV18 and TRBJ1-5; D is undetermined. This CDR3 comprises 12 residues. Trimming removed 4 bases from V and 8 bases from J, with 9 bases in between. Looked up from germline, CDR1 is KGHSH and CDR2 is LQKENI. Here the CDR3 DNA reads TGTGCCAGCTCACTTTATTCGGAGCCCCAGCATTTT. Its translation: CASSLYSEPQHF. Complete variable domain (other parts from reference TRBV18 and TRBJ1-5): NAGVMQNPRHLVRRRGQEARLRCSPMKGHSHVYWYRQLPEEGLKFMVYLQKENIIDESGMPKERFSAEFPKEGPSILRIQQVVRGDSAAYFCASSLYSEPQHFGDGTRLSIL.

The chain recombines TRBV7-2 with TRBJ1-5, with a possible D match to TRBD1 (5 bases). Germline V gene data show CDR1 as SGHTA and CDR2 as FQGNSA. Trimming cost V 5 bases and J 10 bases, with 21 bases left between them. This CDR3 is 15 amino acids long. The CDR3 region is CASSPRGSGRDPQHF. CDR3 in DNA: TGTGCCAGCAGCCCCCGGGGGTCAGGGAGGGATCCCCAGCATTTT.

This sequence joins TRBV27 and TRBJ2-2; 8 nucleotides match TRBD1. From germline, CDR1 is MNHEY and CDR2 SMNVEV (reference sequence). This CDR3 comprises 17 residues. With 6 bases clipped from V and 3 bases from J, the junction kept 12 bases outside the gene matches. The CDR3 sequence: CASSRGGTGKDTGELFF. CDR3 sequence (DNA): TGTGCCAGCAGCCGTGGGGGGACAGGTAAAGACACCGGGGAGCTGTTTTTT.

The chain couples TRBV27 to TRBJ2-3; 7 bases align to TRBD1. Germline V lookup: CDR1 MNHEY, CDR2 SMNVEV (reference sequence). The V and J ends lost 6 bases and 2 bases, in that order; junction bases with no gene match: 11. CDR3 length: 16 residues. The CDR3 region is CASRNLTGSNTDTQYF. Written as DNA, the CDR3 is TGTGCCAGCAGAAACCTGACAGGGTCTAACACAGATACGCAGTATTTT.